This passage covers 5 T cell receptor beta chains from one sample sequenced in a study of cytomegalovirus exposure and HLA in healthy donors. Generated by immunoSEQ multiplex PCR, the TCRdb table keeps only in-frame clones and is missing some. The sample holds 200,000 to 250,000 clones, over 80% seen once. Sequenced input: PBMCs. The receptors stem from a woman younger than 30 in good health and CMV-seronegative.

The count of this clone is one. The rearrangement uses TRBV6-4 and TRBJ2-1; 10 bases are a match to TRBD2. The ends lost 0 bases at V and 2 bases at J; junction bases unmatched: 1. The length of the CDR3 is 16 residues. Germline V gives CDR1 MRHNA, CDR2 SNTAGT. The CDR3 region has the DNA TGTGCCAGCAGTGACTCAGCGGGAGGGCCCTACAATGAGCAGTTCTTC. Translated: CASSDSAGGPYNEQFF.

V is TRBV19 and J is TRBJ1-2; 9 bases fit TRBD1. Trimming removed 4 bases from V and 4 bases from J; junction bases left unmatched: 16. CDR3 length: 18 residues. Germline V gives CDR1 LNHDA, CDR2 SQIVND (reference sequence). This chain's CDR3 is CASSRGRDRADLIYGYTF. The CDR3 DNA follows: TGTGCCAGTAGTAGGGGCCGGGACAGGGCTGACCTGATCTATGGCTACACCTTC. Full variable domain (remainder filled in from reference TRBV19 and TRBJ1-2): DGGITQSPKYLFRKEGQNVTLSCEQNLNHDAMYWYRQDPGQGLRLIYYSQIVNDFQKGDIAEGYSVSREKKESFPLTVTSAQKNPTAFYLCASSRGRDRADLIYGYTFGSGTRLTVV.

The CDR3, as DNA: TGTGCCAGCAGCTTAGGGCGGGCGAGCTGGGAGCAGTACTTC. This codes for CASSLGRASWEQYF. The chain recombines TRBV7-2 with TRBJ2-7, with D tentatively TRBD2 (5 bases). V dropped 1 base and J dropped 7 bases, with 14 bases sitting between them. CDR1 and CDR2 from the germline V gene are SGHTA and FQGNSA. This CDR3 is 14 amino acids long. Supplemented by reference TRBV7-2 and TRBJ2-7, the full variable domain reads GAGVSQSPSNKVTEKGKDVELRCDPISGHTALYWYRQSLGQGLEFLIYFQGNSAPDKSGLPSDRFSAERTGGSVSTLTIQRTQQEDSAVYLCASSLGRASWEQYFGPGTRLTVT.

This rearrangement joins TRBV11-3 to TRBJ2-1, with TRBD2 matching over 12 bases. After removal of 5 bases from V and 5 bases from J, the junction contained 4 bases not matched to a gene. The CDR3 contains 15 residues. Germline V CDR1 and CDR2: SGHNT, YENEEA. The CDR3 DNA sequence: TGTGCCAGCAGCCACCGACTAGCGGGAGACAATGAGCAGTTCTTC. Its protein product is CASSHRLAGDNEQFF. Combining the CDR3 with reference TRBV11-3 and TRBJ2-1 gives the whole variable domain EAGVVQSPRYKIIEKKQPVAFWCNPISGHNTLYWYLQNLGQGPELLIRYENEEAVDDSQLPKDRFSAERLKGVDSTLKIQPAELGDSAVYLCASSHRLAGDNEQFFGPGTRLTVL.

This clone was seen only once. V gene TRBV6-5 combines with J gene TRBJ1-5; D might be TRBD1 (5 bases). CDR1 and CDR2 (germline): MNHEY, SVGAGI. Between the trimmed V and J ends, which lost 2 bases and 7 bases, there was a span of 15 bases. This CDR3 is built from 15 residues. This CDR3 reads CASSYGGGLGQPQHF. The CDR3 DNA reads TGTGCCAGCAGTTACGGGGGGGGACTGGGCCAGCCCCAGCATTTT.